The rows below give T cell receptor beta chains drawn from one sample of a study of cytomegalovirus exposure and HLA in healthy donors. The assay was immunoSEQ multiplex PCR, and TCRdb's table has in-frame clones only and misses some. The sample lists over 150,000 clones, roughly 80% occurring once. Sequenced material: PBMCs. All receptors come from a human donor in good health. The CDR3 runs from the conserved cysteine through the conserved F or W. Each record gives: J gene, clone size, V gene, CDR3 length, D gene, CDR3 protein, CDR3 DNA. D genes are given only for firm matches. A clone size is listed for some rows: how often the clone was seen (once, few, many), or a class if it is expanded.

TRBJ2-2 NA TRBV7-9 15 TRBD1 CASSLDQGQAGELFF TGTGCCAGCAGCTTAGACCAAGGACAGGCCGGGGAGCTGTTTTTT
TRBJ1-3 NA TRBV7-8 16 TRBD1 CASSPRQGAIGNTIYF TGTGCCAGCAGCCCACGACAGGGGGCGATAGGAAACACCATATATTTT
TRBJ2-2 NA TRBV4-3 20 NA CASSQVPPLRGAPGTGELFF TGCGCCAGCAGCCAAGTCCCACCCCTCCGGGGGGCCCCGGGGACCGGGGAGCTGTTTTTT
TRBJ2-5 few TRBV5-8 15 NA CASSPGEAYLETQYF TGTGCCAGCAGCCCCGGGGAGGCCTACCTGGAGACCCAGTACTTC
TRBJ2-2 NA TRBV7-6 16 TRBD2 CASSSPRGVNTGELFF TGTGCCAGCAGCAGCCCCCGGGGGGTGAACACCGGGGAGCTGTTTTTT
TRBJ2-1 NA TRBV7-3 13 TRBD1 CASSLTPGGVPFF TGTGCCAGCAGCTTAACTCCAGGGGGCGTTCCGTTCTTC
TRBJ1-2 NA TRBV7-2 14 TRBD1 CASSPEGTGYGYTF TGTGCCAGCAGCCCCGAGGGGACAGGATATGGCTACACCTTC
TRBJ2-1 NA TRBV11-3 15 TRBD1 CASSLVGQGVHEQFF TGTGCCAGCAGCTTAGTAGGACAGGGTGTTCATGAGCAGTTCTTC
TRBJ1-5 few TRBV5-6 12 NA CASSSGYQPQHF TGTGCCAGCAGCTCAGGGTACCAGCCCCAGCATTTT
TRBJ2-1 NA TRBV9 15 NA CASSGSGSSYNEQFF TGTGCCAGCAGCGGCTCCGGGAGCTCCTACAATGAGCAGTTCTTC
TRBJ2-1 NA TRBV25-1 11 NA CASSEGGKQFF TGTGCCAGCAGTGAAGGGGGGAAGCAGTTCTTC
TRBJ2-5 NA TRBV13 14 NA CASSRERGGETQYF TGTGCCAGCAGCCGGGAGAGGGGCGGGGAGACCCAGTACTTC
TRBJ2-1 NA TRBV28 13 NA CASRGDTYNEQFF TGTGCCAGCAGGGGGGACACCTACAATGAGCAGTTCTTC
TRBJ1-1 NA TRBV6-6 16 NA CASSYSAGQGRTEAFF TGTGCCAGCAGTTATTCGGCCGGGCAGGGTAGGACTGAAGCTTTCTTT
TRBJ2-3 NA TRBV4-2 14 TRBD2 CASSLVAGDDTQYF TGTGCCAGCAGCCTGGTAGCGGGGGATGATACGCAGTATTTT
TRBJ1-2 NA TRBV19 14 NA CASTPDRLRSGYTF TGTGCCAGTACCCCTGACAGGCTACGATCCGGCTACACCTTC
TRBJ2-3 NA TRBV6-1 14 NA CASRLLDTTDTQYF TGTGCCAGCAGACTACTAGATACCACAGATACGCAGTATTTT
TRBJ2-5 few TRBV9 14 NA CASSVDGTKETQYF TGTGCCAGCAGCGTAGATGGGACAAAAGAGACCCAGTACTTC
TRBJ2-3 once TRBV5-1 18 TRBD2 CASSPGLAGGQGTDTQYF TGCGCCAGCAGCCCCGGCCTAGCGGGGGGGCAGGGAACAGATACGCAGTATTTT
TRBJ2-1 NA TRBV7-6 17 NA CASSQTSGLKRYNEQFF TGTGCCAGCAGCCAAACGTCGGGACTTAAACGTTACAATGAGCAGTTCTTC
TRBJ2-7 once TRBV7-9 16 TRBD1 CASSKTADRGHYEQYF TGTGCCAGCAGCAAAACCGCCGACAGGGGGCACTACGAGCAGTACTTC
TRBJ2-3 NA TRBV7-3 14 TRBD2 CASSLNGGKDTQYF TGTGCCAGCAGCTTAAACGGGGGGAAAGATACGCAGTATTTT
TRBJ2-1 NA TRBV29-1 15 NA CSVTSWGVSYNEQFF TGCAGCGTTACCTCGTGGGGGGTATCCTACAATGAGCAGTTCTTC
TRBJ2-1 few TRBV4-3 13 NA CASSQSRSNEQFF TGCGCCAGCAGCCAAAGCCGCTCCAATGAGCAGTTCTTC
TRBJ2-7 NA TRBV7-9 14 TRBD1 CASSPRTGSYEQYF TGTGCCAGCAGCCCCCGGACAGGCTCCTACGAGCAGTACTTC
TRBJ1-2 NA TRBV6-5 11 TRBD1 CASRQGGGYTF TGTGCCAGCAGACAGGGGGGCGGCTACACCTTC
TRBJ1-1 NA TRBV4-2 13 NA CASSQEAQLEAFF TGTGCCAGCAGCCAAGAGGCACAGCTTGAAGCTTTCTTT
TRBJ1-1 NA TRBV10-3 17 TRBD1 CAISGLFRTGPNTEAFF TGTGCCATCAGTGGTTTATTCCGGACAGGGCCGAACACTGAAGCTTTCTTT